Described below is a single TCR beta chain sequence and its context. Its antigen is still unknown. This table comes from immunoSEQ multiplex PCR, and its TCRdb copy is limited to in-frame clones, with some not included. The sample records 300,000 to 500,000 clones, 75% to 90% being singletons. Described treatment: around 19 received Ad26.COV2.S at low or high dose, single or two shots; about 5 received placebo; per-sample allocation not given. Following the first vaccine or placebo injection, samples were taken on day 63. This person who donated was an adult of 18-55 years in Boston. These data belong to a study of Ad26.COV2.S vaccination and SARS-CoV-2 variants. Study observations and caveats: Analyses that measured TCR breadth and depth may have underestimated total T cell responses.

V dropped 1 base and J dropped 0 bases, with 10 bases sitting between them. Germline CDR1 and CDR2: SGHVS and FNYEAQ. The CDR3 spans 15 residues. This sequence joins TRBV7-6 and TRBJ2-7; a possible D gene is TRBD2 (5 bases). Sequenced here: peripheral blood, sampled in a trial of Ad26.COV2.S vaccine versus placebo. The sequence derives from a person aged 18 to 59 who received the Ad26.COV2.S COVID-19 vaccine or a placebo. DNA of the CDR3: TGTGCCAGCAGCTTAGGCCCGCTAGCCTCCTACGAGCAGTACTTC. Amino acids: CASSLGPLASYEQYF.